This T cell receptor (beta chain) comes out of a study of Ad26.COV2.S vaccination and SARS-CoV-2 variants. Study-wide context: Donor got 5x10^10 or 1x10^11 viral particles of Ad26.COV2.S. Findings and limits, study-wide: Spike-specific TCR breadth ran higher among vaccine recipients than placebo recipients.

Looked up from germline, CDR1 is LNHDA and CDR2 is SQIVND (reference sequence). Trimming cost V 5 bases and J 5 bases; bases outside gene matches: 7. The CDR3 is 14 residues long. Treatment meaning: 15 to 20 received Ad26.COV2.S at low or high dose, single or two shots; about five received placebo; per-sample allocation not given. Sampling occurred on day 63 after the first vaccine or placebo injection. This person who donated was an adult of 18-55 years in Boston. Remarks on this clone: Its target is unknown.

Sequencing used immunoSEQ multiplex PCR; TCRdb keeps in-frame clones, though not all of them. The sample records about 350,000 clones, around 83% being singletons. The chain combines TRBV19 with TRBJ1-1, with 8 bases aligning to TRBD1. The clonotype was recovered from a person aged 18-60 years who received the Ad26.COV2.S COVID-19 vaccine or a placebo. This material consisted of peripheral blood, taken in a trial of Ad26.COV2.S vaccine versus placebo. The CDR3 region is CASSGPTGETEAFF. CDR3 coding DNA: TGTGCCAGTAGTGGCCCGACAGGGGAGACTGAAGCTTTCTTT.